This is a list of T cell receptor beta chains from one sample in a study of T cell responses to AZD1222 COVID-19 vaccine. The table came from immunoSEQ multiplex PCR; TCRdb's copy has only in-frame clones and leaves some out. The sample lists tens of thousands of clones, around 87% seen once, with roughly 29% in the top ten. The material was peripheral blood, obtained on day 0 of AZD1222 vaccination. The receptors originated from an adult in good health. Each CDR3 is given with its conserved first and last residue. D genes are given only for firm matches. Clone size is given for some rows only: seen once, a few or many times, or a class if the clone is expanded.

D | size | J | V | CDR3 | DNA
TRBD1 | - | TRBJ2-7 | TRBV2 | CASKWTGPSYEQYF | TGTGCCAGCAAGTGGACAGGGCCTTCCTACGAGCAGTACTTC
- | - | TRBJ2-5 | TRBV10-1 | CASSGSRDLETQYF | TGCGCCAGCAGTGGCAGCAGGGACCTAGAGACCCAGTACTTC
- | - | TRBJ1-2 | TRBV9 | CASSSRTATYGYTF | TGTGCCAGCAGCTCACGGACAGCCACATATGGCTACACCTTC
TRBD2 | once | TRBJ2-2 | TRBV24-1 | CATSDLSLAGSGELFF | TGTGCCACCAGTGATTTAAGCCTAGCGGGGTCTGGGGAGCTGTTTTTT
TRBD2 | - | TRBJ2-3 | TRBV9 | CASGVGIKAGAPADTQYF | TGTGCCAGCGGCGTAGGAATCAAAGCGGGAGCCCCCGCGGATACGCAGTATTTT
- | few | TRBJ1-5 | TRBV19 | CASSRGSRATGQPQHF | TGTGCCAGTAGTAGGGGATCCCGAGCAACGGGTCAGCCCCAGCATTTT
- | - | TRBJ2-2 | TRBV27 | CASSFKGVNTGELFF | TGTGCCAGCAGTTTTAAAGGGGTTAACACCGGGGAGCTGTTTTTT
TRBD1 | - | TRBJ2-7 | TRBV2 | CASSAGQGAQISYEQYF | TGTGCCAGCAGTGCGGGACAGGGGGCACAGATTTCCTACGAGCAGTACTTC
TRBD2 | once | TRBJ2-3 | TRBV24-1 | CATSDATSGAYYDTDTQYF | TGTGCCACCAGTGATGCCACTAGCGGGGCCTATTATGACACAGATACGCAGTATTTT
- | - | TRBJ2-1 | TRBV5-4 | CASSLGRLAREDEQFF | TGTGCCAGCAGCTTGGGGCGGCTCGCCAGGGAGGATGAGCAGTTCTTC
- | - | TRBJ1-3 | TRBV5-1 | CASSPDMFGSGNTIYF | TGCGCCAGCAGCCCCGATATGTTCGGGAGTGGAAACACCATATATTTT
- | - | TRBJ2-7 | TRBV10-2 | CASSEATAYEQYF | TGCGCCAGCAGTGAGGCGACAGCATACGAGCAGTACTTC
- | - | TRBJ2-7 | TRBV19 | CASSMGLSSYEQYF | TGTGCCAGTAGTATGGGGCTCAGCTCCTACGAGCAGTACTTC
- | - | TRBJ2-7 | TRBV21-1 | CACGPEQYF | TGTGCCTGCGGACCCGAGCAGTACTTC
- | - | TRBJ2-7 | TRBV14 | CASSQEGGIEQYF | TGTGCCAGCAGCCAAGAGGGGGGCATCGAGCAGTACTTC
TRBD2 | - | TRBJ2-3 | TRBV28 | CASSLAGGPADTQYF | TGTGCCAGCAGTTTAGCGGGAGGGCCTGCAGATACGCAGTATTTT
- | - | TRBJ1-2 | TRBV24-1 | CATSSGLYGYTF | TGTGCCACCAGTTCAGGTTTATATGGCTACACCTTC
TRBD2 | - | TRBJ2-7 | TRBV2 | CASSETGTSGRASYEQYF | TGTGCCAGCAGTGAAACCGGGACTAGCGGGAGGGCCTCCTACGAGCAGTACTTC
- | - | TRBJ1-3 | TRBV18 | CASSRLTGTTSGNTIYF | TGTGCCAGCTCACGACTCACGGGGACTACCTCTGGAAACACCATATATTTT
TRBD1 | - | TRBJ1-6 | TRBV27 | CASSRGQSYNSPLHF | TGTGCCAGCAGCAGGGGGCAATCCTATAATTCACCCCTCCACTTT
- | - | TRBJ2-2 | TRBV5-1 | CASSYSSESSGELFF | TGCGCCAGCAGCTACTCCTCTGAGAGCTCCGGGGAGCTGTTTTTT
- | once | TRBJ2-1 | TRBV29-1 | CSVAGPNEQFF | TGCAGCGTTGCAGGGCCCAATGAGCAGTTCTTC
- | - | TRBJ2-3 | TRBV5-4 | CASSLDGDTQYF | TGTGCCAGCAGCTTGGATGGGGACACGCAGTATTTT
TRBD2 | - | TRBJ2-5 | TRBV28 | CASSTGGAGGRETQYF | TGTGCCAGCAGCACCGGGGGAGCGGGAGGACGGGAGACCCAGTACTTC
- | - | TRBJ1-4 | TRBV12-3/TRBV12-4 | CASRTDAEKLFF | TGTGCCAGCCGAACAGATGCCGAAAAACTGTTTTTT
- | - | TRBJ2-7 | TRBV7-9 | CASSSGPPLYGQYF | TGTGCCAGCAGCTCGGGACCACCACTCTACGGGCAGTACTTC
- | - | TRBJ2-7 | TRBV11-3 | CASSLGRRYEQYF | TGTGCCAGCAGCTTAGGACGGAGATACGAGCAGTACTTC
- | - | TRBJ1-5 | TRBV28 | CASSSVESNQPQHF | TGTGCCAGCAGTTCCGTTGAAAGCAATCAGCCCCAGCATTTT
TRBD1 | - | TRBJ2-3 | TRBV10-3 | CAIGGTGAPDTQYF | TGTGCCATCGGGGGGACAGGGGCCCCAGATACGCAGTATTTT
- | - | TRBJ1-1 | TRBV29-1 | CSVEEGVGEAFF | TGCAGCGTTGAAGAGGGGGTCGGTGAAGCTTTCTTT
- | once | TRBJ2-7 | TRBV19 | CASSISSEGKQYF | TGTGCCAGTAGTATATCTAGCGAAGGGAAGCAGTACTTC
- | - | TRBJ1-2 | TRBV11-2 | CASSLGAGTRNYGYTF | TGTGCCAGCAGCTTAGGGGCCGGGACACGGAACTATGGCTACACCTTC
TRBD2 | - | TRBJ2-3 | TRBV14 | CASSQLPGLAGGPGTDTQYF | TGTGCCAGCAGCCAACTCCCGGGACTAGCGGGAGGGCCGGGCACAGATACGCAGTATTTT
TRBD1 | - | TRBJ1-2 | TRBV7-2 | CASSRTGVDGYTF | TGTGCCAGCTCCCGGACAGGCGTGGATGGCTACACCTTC
- | once | TRBJ1-2 | TRBV7-9 | CASSLQGLNYGYTF | TGTGCCAGCAGCTTACAAGGTCTTAACTATGGCTACACCTTC
- | - | TRBJ2-7 | TRBV19 | CASSIVQGYEQYF | TGTGCCAGTAGTATAGTCCAGGGCTACGAGCAGTACTTC
- | - | TRBJ1-5 | TRBV6-1 | CASSDLDGGNQPQHF | TGTGCCAGCAGTGACCTCGATGGTGGCAATCAGCCCCAGCATTTT
TRBD2 | - | TRBJ2-5 | TRBV10-3 | CAISESAGGQTQYF | TGTGCCATCAGTGAGTCGGCGGGAGGGCAGACCCAGTACTTC
- | - | TRBJ2-7 | TRBV3-1/TRBV3-2 | CASGWDYEQYF | TGTGCCAGCGGATGGGACTACGAGCAGTACTTC
- | - | TRBJ1-1 | TRBV5-6 | CASSFGPGDTEAFF | TGTGCCAGCAGTTTTGGACCGGGGGACACTGAAGCTTTCTTT
- | - | TRBJ2-3 | TRBV7-2 | CASSLAPGQSLGTQYF | TGTGCCAGCAGCTTAGCTCCCGGACAAAGCCTGGGTACGCAGTATTTT
- | - | TRBJ2-3 | TRBV29-1 | CSVDPASTDTQYF | TGCAGCGTTGATCCCGCAAGCACAGATACGCAGTATTTT
TRBD2 | - | TRBJ2-1 | TRBV4-2 | CASSQGVGGRASEQFF | TGTGCCAGCAGCCAAGGTGTTGGCGGGAGGGCCAGTGAGCAGTTCTTC
TRBD1 | - | TRBJ1-1 | TRBV20-1 | CSASRTGRGTEAFF | TGCAGTGCTAGTAGGACAGGGAGGGGGACTGAAGCTTTCTTT
TRBD1 | - | TRBJ2-1 | TRBV24-1 | CATSDPGTGNNEQFF | TGTGCCACCAGTGATCCCGGGACAGGGAACAATGAGCAGTTCTTC
- | once | TRBJ1-1 | TRBV19 | CASSHRLGGKGTEAFF | TGTGCCAGTAGTCACCGCCTTGGGGGGAAGGGGACTGAAGCTTTCTTT
- | - | TRBJ1-3 | TRBV7-3 | CASSLGYSGNTIYF | TGTGCCAGCAGCTTGGGGTACTCTGGAAACACCATATATTTT
TRBD1 | - | TRBJ1-2 | TRBV29-1 | CSVGGEGAGGYTF | TGCAGCGTTGGTGGAGAGGGGGCGGGCGGCTACACCTTC
TRBD2 | - | TRBJ2-3 | TRBV30 | CAWSGEGVADTQYF | TGTGCCTGGAGTGGGGAGGGAGTCGCAGATACGCAGTATTTT
- | - | TRBJ1-5 | TRBV2 | CASSPGVQPQHF | TGTGCCAGCAGTCCAGGGGTTCAGCCCCAGCATTTT
- | - | TRBJ1-6 | TRBV12-3/TRBV12-4 | CASSLRPDTPLHF | TGTGCCAGCAGTTTGAGGCCAGATACACCCCTCCACTTT
- | - | TRBJ2-2 | TRBV19 | CASSIQGRAGELFF | TGTGCCAGTAGTATTCAGGGTAGAGCCGGGGAGCTGTTTTTT
- | once | TRBJ2-7 | TRBV6-6 | CASSYSGLLPSYEQYF | TGTGCCAGCAGTTACTCGGGCCTCTTACCTTCCTACGAGCAGTACTTC
- | - | TRBJ2-3 | TRBV6-2/TRBV6-3 | CASSPLWGNVGTDTQYF | TGTGCCAGCAGTCCCTTATGGGGGAATGTAGGCACAGATACGCAGTATTTT
TRBD2 | - | TRBJ2-7 | TRBV5-4 | CASSPRLADSYEQYF | TGTGCCAGCAGCCCCCGACTAGCGGACTCCTACGAGCAGTACTTC
TRBD2 | few | TRBJ2-7 | TRBV15 | CATSRVGLAGVEQYF | TGTGCCACCAGCAGAGTGGGACTAGCGGGAGTTGAGCAGTACTTC
- | few | TRBJ1-1 | TRBV25-1 | CASRSYGVNTEAFF | TGTGCCAGTCGCTCCTATGGGGTCAACACTGAAGCTTTCTTT
- | - | TRBJ1-1 | TRBV19 | CASSRAPKQGRGEAFF | TGTGCCAGTAGTAGGGCCCCTAAACAGGGACGGGGTGAAGCTTTCTTT
- | - | TRBJ2-1 | TRBV15 | CATSRGTVAGFKGNEQFF | TGTGCCACCAGCAGGGGGACAGTAGCGGGATTTAAGGGCAATGAGCAGTTCTTC
- | - | TRBJ1-1 | TRBV19 | CASKSEQYTEAFF | TGTGCCAGTAAGTCGGAACAGTACACTGAAGCTTTCTTT